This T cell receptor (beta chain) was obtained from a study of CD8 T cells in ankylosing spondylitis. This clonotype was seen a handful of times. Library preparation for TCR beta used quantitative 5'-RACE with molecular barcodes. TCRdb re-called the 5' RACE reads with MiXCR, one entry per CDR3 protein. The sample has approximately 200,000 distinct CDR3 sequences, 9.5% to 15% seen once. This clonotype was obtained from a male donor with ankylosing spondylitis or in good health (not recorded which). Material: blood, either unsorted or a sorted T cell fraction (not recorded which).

In nucleotides, the CDR3 is TGTGCCAGCAGCCAAGAGCACAGCCCTACGGAGCAGTACTTC. Amino acid sequence: CASSQEHSPTEQYF. The chain is built from TRBV3-1 and TRBJ2-7; no definite D call. The germline V gene encodes CDR1 LGHDT and CDR2 YNNKEL (reference sequence). Trimming removed 0 bases at V and 7 bases at J, with 13 bases between. This CDR3 contains 14 residues.